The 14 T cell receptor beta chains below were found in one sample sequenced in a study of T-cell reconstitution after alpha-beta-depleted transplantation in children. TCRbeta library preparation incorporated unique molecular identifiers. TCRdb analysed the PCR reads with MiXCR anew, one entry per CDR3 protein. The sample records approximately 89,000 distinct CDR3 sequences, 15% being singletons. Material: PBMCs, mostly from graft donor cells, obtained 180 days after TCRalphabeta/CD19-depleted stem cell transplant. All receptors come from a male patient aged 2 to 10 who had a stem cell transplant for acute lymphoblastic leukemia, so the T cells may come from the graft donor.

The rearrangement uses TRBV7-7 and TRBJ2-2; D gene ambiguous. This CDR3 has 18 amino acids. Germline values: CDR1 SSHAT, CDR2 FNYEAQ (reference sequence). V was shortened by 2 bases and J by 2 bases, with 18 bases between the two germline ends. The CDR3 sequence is CASSLPPSGEYNTGELFF. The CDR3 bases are TGTGCCAGCAGCTTACCCCCTTCTGGGGAATACAACACCGGGGAGCTGTTTTTT.

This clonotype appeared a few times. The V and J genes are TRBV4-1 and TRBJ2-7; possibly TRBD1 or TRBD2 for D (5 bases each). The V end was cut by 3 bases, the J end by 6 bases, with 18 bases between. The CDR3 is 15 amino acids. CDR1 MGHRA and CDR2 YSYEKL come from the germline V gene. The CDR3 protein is CASSHPGTLGFEQYF. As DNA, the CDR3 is TGCGCCAGCAGCCACCCGGGGACGCTTGGTTTCGAGCAGTACTTC.

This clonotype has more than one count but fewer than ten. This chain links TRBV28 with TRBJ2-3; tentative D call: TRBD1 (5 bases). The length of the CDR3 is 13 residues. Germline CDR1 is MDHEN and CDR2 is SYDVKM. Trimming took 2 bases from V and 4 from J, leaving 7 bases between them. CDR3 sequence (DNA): TGTGCCAGCAGTTTACAGGGCCCAGATACGCAGTATTTT. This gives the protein CASSLQGPDTQYF.

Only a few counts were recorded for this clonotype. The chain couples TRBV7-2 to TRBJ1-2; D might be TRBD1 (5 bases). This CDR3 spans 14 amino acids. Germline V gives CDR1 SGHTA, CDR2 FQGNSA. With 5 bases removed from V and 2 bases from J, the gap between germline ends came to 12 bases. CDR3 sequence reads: CASSNPGDNYGYTF. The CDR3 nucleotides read TGTGCCAGCAGCAACCCGGGGGACAACTATGGCTACACCTTC.

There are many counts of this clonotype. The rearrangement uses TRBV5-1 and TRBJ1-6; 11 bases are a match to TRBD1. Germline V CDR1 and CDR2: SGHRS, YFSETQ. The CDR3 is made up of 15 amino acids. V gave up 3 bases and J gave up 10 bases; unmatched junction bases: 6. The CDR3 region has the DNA TGCGCCAGCAGCTCCTCGGACAGGGGGCAATCACCCCTCCACTTT. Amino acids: CASSSSDRGQSPLHF.

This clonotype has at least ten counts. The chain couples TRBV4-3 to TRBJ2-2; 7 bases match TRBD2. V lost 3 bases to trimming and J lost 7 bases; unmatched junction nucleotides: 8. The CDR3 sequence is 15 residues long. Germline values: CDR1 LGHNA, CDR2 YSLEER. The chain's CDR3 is CASSQSSGVVGELFF. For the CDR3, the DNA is TGCGCCAGCAGCCAGTCAAGCGGGGTTGTCGGGGAGCTGTTTTTT.

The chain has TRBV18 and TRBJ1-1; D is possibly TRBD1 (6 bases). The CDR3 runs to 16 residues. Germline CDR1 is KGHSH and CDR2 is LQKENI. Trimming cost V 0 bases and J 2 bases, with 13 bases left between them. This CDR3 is CASSPPGTGLNTEAFF. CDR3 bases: TGTGCCAGCTCACCACCCGGTACAGGGCTTAACACTGAAGCTTTCTTT.

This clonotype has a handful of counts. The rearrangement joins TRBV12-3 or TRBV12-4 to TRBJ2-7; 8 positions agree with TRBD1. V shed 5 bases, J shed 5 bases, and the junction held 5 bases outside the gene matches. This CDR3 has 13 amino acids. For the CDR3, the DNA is TGTGCCAGCAGTCTAGACAGGGGCGACGAGCAGTACTTC. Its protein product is CASSLDRGDEQYF.

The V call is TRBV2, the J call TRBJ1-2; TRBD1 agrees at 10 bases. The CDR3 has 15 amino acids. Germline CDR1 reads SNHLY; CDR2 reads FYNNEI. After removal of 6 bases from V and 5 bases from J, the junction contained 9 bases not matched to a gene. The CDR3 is CASRPGQGGYYGYTF. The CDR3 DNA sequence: TGTGCCAGCAGGCCCGGACAGGGGGGATATTATGGCTACACCTTC. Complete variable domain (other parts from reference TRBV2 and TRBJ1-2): EPEVTQTPSHQVTQMGQEVILRCVPISNHLYFYWYRQILGQKVEFLVSFYNNEISEKSEIFDDQFSVERPDGSNFTLKIRSTKLEDSAMYFCASRPGQGGYYGYTFGSGTRLTVV.

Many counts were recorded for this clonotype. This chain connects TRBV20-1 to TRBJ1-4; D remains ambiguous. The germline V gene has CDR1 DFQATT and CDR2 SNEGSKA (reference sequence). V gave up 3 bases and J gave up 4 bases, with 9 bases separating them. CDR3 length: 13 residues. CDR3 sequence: CSASRQINEKLFF. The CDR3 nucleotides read TGCAGTGCTAGTCGGCAGATTAATGAAAAACTGTTTTTT.

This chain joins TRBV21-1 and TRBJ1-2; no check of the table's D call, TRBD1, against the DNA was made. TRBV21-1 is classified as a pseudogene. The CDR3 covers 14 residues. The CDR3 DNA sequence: TGTGCCAGCAGCAACGGCGACAGTTTCTATGGCTACCCCTTC. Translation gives CASSNGDSFYGYPF.

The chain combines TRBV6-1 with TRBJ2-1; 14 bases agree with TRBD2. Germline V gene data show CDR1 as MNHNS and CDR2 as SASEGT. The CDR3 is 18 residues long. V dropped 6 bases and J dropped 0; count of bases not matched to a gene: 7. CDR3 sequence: CASSVLGTSGGSYNEQFF. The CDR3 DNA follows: TGTGCCAGCAGCGTGCTTGGGACTAGCGGGGGCTCCTACAATGAGCAGTTCTTC.

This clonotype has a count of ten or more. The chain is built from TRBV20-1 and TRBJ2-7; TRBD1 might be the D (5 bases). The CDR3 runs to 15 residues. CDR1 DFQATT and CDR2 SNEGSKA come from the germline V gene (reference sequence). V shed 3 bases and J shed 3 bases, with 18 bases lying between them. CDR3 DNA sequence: TGCAGTGCTAGCTCGCCCCTTAGCAGGGACTACGAGCAGTACTTC. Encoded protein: CSASSPLSRDYEQYF.

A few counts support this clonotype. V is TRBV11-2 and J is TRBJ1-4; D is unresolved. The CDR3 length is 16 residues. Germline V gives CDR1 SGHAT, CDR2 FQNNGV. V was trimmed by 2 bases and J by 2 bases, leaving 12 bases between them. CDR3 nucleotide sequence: TGTGCCAGCAGCTTAAAGGGCTGGCTCACTAATGAAAAACTGTTTTTT. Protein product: CASSLKGWLTNEKLFF.